This TCR beta chain emerged from a study of early T cells in non-severe SARS-CoV-2 infection (dated by TCRdb to the early 2020s). Study-level background: Because TCR sequencing was done on bulk RNA from unsorted whole blood, the alpha and beta chains could not be paired. Broader findings and caveats from the paper: VDJdb matching was skewed toward anti-spike CD8 responses, so virus-specific expansions were likely underestimated and private and CD4 specificities were missed.

This was a case-control study nested in a cohort of healthcare workers in London, UK, who had nasopharyngeal swab PCR tests and blood samples taken every week. Healthcare workers were recruited between 23 and 31 March 2020, during the week of the UK lockdown, and were followed weekly for up to about 15 weeks. This clonotype was seen repeatedly, ten times or more. There is no known antigen for this receptor. No much larger clone is present one base from it, and per-base qualities are unavailable. The receptor library was made with 5' RACE. The listed sequencing device is NextSeq 500. In the TCR library protocol, unique molecular identifiers were attached to individual cDNA molecules to correct for PCR bias and sequencing error. TCR alpha and beta chains were both sequenced, and the abundances of alpha and beta sequences in each sample were closely correlated with each other. On the authors' methods: V gene, J gene and CDR3 annotation of TCR sequences was performed with Decombinator V4. TCRs were defined as expanded if a significant change between any two time points was detected under a Poisson model with p below 0.0001. Abundances of TCRs were expressed as counts per million after normalisation to the total number of TCRs sequenced in each sample. MAIT TCRs were defined by TRAV1-2 paired with TRAJ12, TRAJ20 or TRAJ33, and iNKT TCRs by TRAV10 paired with TRAJ18. VDJdb, accessed 1 November 2021, was searched for CMV, EBV and SARS-CoV-2 annotated TCRs, excluding TCRs annotated for multiple antigens. The raw public data were reprocessed by TCRdb itself: fastp quality trimming at Q25, MiXCR clonotype calling, in-frame beta chains only. Merged by CDR3 protein, the rows form single entries marked with the most common genes and DNA. These V and J calls are TCRdb output, not the study's own analysis. The sample table contains almost 65,000 distinct CDR3 sequences; only one count was recorded for 4% to 5.5% of them. The biggest ten clones account for approximately 5.4% of the sample.

From the germline V gene, CDR1 is ENHRY and CDR2 is SYGVKD. V trim: 2 bases; J trim: 4 bases; unmatched bases: 4. From its cysteine to its phenylalanine, the CDR3 spans 14 amino acids. Solely the CDR3 DNA is kept, with 42 bases framed from the first base. The sequence was collected from an adult who was a healthcare worker with PCR-confirmed SARS-CoV-2 infection or an uninfected control (not recorded which). The rearrangement joined TRBV10-3 to TRBJ1-2, and TRBD1 matches 7 of the central bases. Sample: whole blood. The CDR3 amino acid sequence is: CAISEMSGGYGYTF. The DNA is as follows: TGTGCCATCAGTGAGATGTCAGGGGGCTATGGCTACACCTTC.